This entry lists 31 T cell receptor beta chains sequenced from one sample in a study of blood T cell repertoires in COVID-19. Measured with immunoSEQ multiplex PCR; TCRdb has only the in-frame clones, and not every one. The table lists 200,000 to 300,000 clones, around 85% of them singletons, with around 6.4% in the top ten. Source material: peripheral blood. These receptor sequences come from a woman aged 55-69 years with active or convalescent COVID-19.

The chain recombines TRBV6-5 with TRBJ2-1; 8 positions agree with TRBD1. This CDR3 comprises 14 residues. Trimming at V came to 3 bases and at J to 7 bases, leaving 5 bases not matched to a gene. CDR1 and CDR2 (germline): MNHEY, SVGAGI. In nucleotides, the CDR3 is TGTGCCAGCAGTTATCGGACAGGGAAAAATGAGCAGTTCTTC. The encoded protein is CASSYRTGKNEQFF.

The rearrangement joins TRBV29-1 to TRBJ2-4; TRBD2 matches 7 bases. CDR3 length: 13 amino acids. Germline V gene data show CDR1 as SQVTM and CDR2 as ANQGSEA. Germline trimming cut 6 bases from V and 11 bases from J; bases unmatched to any gene: 13. The CDR3 here is CSVGGRLLGVQYF. CDR3 DNA: TGCAGCGTCGGGGGGAGGTTATTGGGCGTTCAGTACTTC.

The genes are TRBV7-2 and TRBJ2-1; 7 bases are shared with TRBD2. The trim removed 7 bases at V and 6 bases at J, leaving 12 bases unmatched. Germline V gene data show CDR1 as SGHTA and CDR2 as FQGNSA. The CDR3 length is 15 residues. The CDR3 spells CASTAGRVWGNEQFF. Written as DNA, the CDR3 is TGTGCCAGCACCGCGGGGAGGGTGTGGGGCAATGAGCAGTTCTTC.

This chain links TRBV10-1 with TRBJ1-5, with a possible D match to TRBD1 (5 bases). Per germline, CDR1 WNHNN and CDR2 SYGVQD (reference sequence). The CDR3 has 15 amino acids. V shed 6 bases and J shed 0 bases, with 12 bases lying between them. The CDR3 loop is CASRPAGGSNQPQHF. The CDR3 DNA follows: TGCGCCAGCAGACCCGCCGGGGGTAGCAATCAGCCCCAGCATTTT.

This clone was picked up one time. The rearrangement uses TRBV19 and TRBJ1-5; 9 bases line up with TRBD1. CDR1 and CDR2 (germline): LNHDA, SQIVND (reference sequence). The CDR3 sequence is 13 residues long. Trimming took 10 bases from V and 4 from J; bases not matched to a gene: 5. This CDR3 reads CATGQGLNQPQHF. The DNA for the CDR3 is TGTGCCACCGGACAGGGGCTTAATCAGCCCCAGCATTTT.

The gene calls are TRBV25-1 and TRBJ1-1; D possibly corresponds to TRBD1 (6 bases). Germline V CDR1 and CDR2: MGHDK, SYGVNS. This CDR3 contains 15 residues. V lost 1 base, J lost 8 bases, and 17 bases lay in between. The chain's CDR3 is CASSESRGGQLEAFF. For the CDR3, the DNA is TGTGCCAGCAGTGAATCCCGGGGGGGGCAATTGGAAGCTTTCTTT.

This clone was recorded once. The V and J genes are TRBV4-1 and TRBJ2-2; 9 bases are a match to TRBD2. The CDR3 is 15 residues long. Germline V gene data show CDR1 as MGHRA and CDR2 as YSYEKL. After removal of 7 bases from V and 3 bases from J, the junction contained 6 bases not matched to a gene. The CDR3 region has the DNA TGCGCCAGCAAGGAAGCGGGAGGATACACCGGGGAGCTGTTTTTT. Translating gives CASKEAGGYTGELFF.

A single count supports this clone. V gene TRBV5-4 combines with J gene TRBJ1-5; D is possibly TRBD1 (6 bases). The CDR3 spans 14 residues. CDR1 is SGHNT, CDR2 YYREEE, per germline (reference sequence). V was shortened by 4 bases and J by 7 bases, with 15 bases between the two germline ends. The CDR3 coding sequence is TGTGCCAGCAGCCCGGGGGGGGCGGGACAGCCCCAGCATTTT. Translating it yields CASSPGGAGQPQHF.

This chain connects TRBV28 to TRBJ1-1; no definite D call. Trimming cost V 4 bases and J 1 base, with 4 bases left between them. This CDR3 is 12 amino acids long. CDR1 and CDR2 (germline): MDHEN, SYDVKM. The CDR3 bases are TGTGCCAGCAGTTCAGAGAACACTGAAGCTTTCTTT. It specifies CASSSENTEAFF.

The V gene is TRBV9, the J gene TRBJ1-1, with 7 bases lining up with TRBD1. J lost 5 bases, V lost 0 bases, and 7 bases had no gene match. CDR1 and CDR2 (germline): SGDLS, YYNGEE. The CDR3 sequence is 15 residues long. The CDR3 sequence: CASSVEWTGGTEAFF. CDR3 nucleotide sequence: TGTGCCAGCAGCGTAGAGTGGACAGGCGGGACTGAAGCTTTCTTT. Using reference TRBV9 and TRBJ1-1 for the parts outside the CDR3, the full variable domain is DSGVTQTPKHLITATGQRVTLRCSPRSGDLSVYWYQQSLDQGLQFLIQYYNGEERAKGNILERFSAQQFPDLHSELNLSSLELGDSALYFCASSVEWTGGTEAFFGQGTRLTVV.

The V gene is TRBV11-2, the J gene TRBJ2-7; D remains unclear. V gave up 5 bases and J gave up 4 bases, with 12 bases separating them. The CDR3 consists of 13 residues. From germline, CDR1 is SGHAT and CDR2 FQNNGV. CDR3 sequence (DNA): TGTGCCAGCAGCGCAAATGGCCCATACGAGCAGTACGTC. Its translation: CASSANGPYEQYV.

V gene TRBV7-2 combines with J gene TRBJ1-4; tentative D call: TRBD1 (5 bases). Germline values: CDR1 SGHTA, CDR2 FQGNSA. Deletions cut 1 base from V and 4 bases from J, with 10 bases between. This CDR3 is 15 amino acids long. The CDR3, as DNA: TGTGCCAGCAGCTTAGGGGGCAAGGATAATGAAAAACTGTTTTTT. As protein: CASSLGGKDNEKLFF.

DNA of the CDR3: TGTGCCAGCAGACCCACTAAGAACCAAGAGACCCAGTACTTC. Protein: CASRPTKNQETQYF. This rearrangement joins TRBV6-5 to TRBJ2-5; no reliable D call. CDR1 and CDR2 (germline): MNHEY, SVGAGI. Trimming removed 6 bases at V and 0 bases at J, with 11 bases between. The CDR3 extends over 14 amino acids.

J is TRBJ1-4 and V is TRBV6-6, with TRBD1 matching 12 bases. The V gene end was trimmed by 5 bases and the J gene end by 5 bases; junction bases not matched to a gene: 3. There are 15 residues in the CDR3. Germline loops: CDR1 MNHNY, CDR2 SVGAGI (reference sequence). CDR3 nucleotides: TGTGCCAGCAGTCGGGACAGGGGGCGAAATGAAAAACTGTTTTTT. It specifies CASSRDRGRNEKLFF.

CDR3 sequence reads: CASSSFAGGRAYNEQFF. CDR3 DNA: TGTGCCAGTAGTTCGTTTGCGGGGGGGAGGGCCTACAATGAGCAGTTCTTC. This rearrangement joins TRBV19 to TRBJ2-1; 9 bases agree with TRBD2. The CDR3 totals 17 residues. V was clipped by 5 bases and J by 2 bases; unmatched bases: 10. Per the germline V gene, CDR1 is LNHDA and CDR2 is SQIVND (reference sequence).

J is TRBJ2-7 and V is TRBV7-2; D might be TRBD1 (5 bases). V lost 1 base and J 3 bases, leaving 10 bases between the germline ends. The CDR3 is made up of 14 amino acids. Germline loops: CDR1 SGHTA, CDR2 FQGNSA. CDR3 nucleotide sequence: TGTGCCAGCAGCTTAGGCAGGGAATACTACGAGCAGTACGTC. This sequence encodes CASSLGREYYEQYV.

The V and J genes are TRBV19 and TRBJ2-3, with D possibly TRBD1 on 5 matching bases. V was shortened by 6 bases and J by 1 base, with 11 bases between the two germline ends. Germline V gene sequence: CDR1 LNHDA, CDR2 SQIVND (reference sequence). The CDR3 is 14 residues long. The CDR3 bases are TGTGCCAGTAGCCCAGGGTTCCGCACAGATACGCAGTATTTT. Its protein product is CASSPGFRTDTQYF.

The genes are TRBV7-2 and TRBJ2-7; the match to TRBD2 covers 12 bases. The junction had 6 bases not matched to a gene; V was cut back by 5 bases and J by 4 bases. Germline V gene sequence: CDR1 SGHTA, CDR2 FQGNSA. The CDR3 loop spans 15 amino acids. CDR3 nucleotide sequence: TGTGCCAGCAGCCCCCTAGCGGGAGGGACGTACGAGCAGTACTTC. Translating it yields CASSPLAGGTYEQYF.

The DNA of the CDR3 is TGTGCCAGCAGTGACCGGGGGTGCACTGAAGCTTTCTTT. Translated, it gives CASSDRGCTEAFF. The chain couples TRBV6-4 to TRBJ1-1, with a possible D match to TRBD1 (5 bases). Germline CDR1 and CDR2: MRHNA and SNTAGT. V lost 2 bases to trimming and J lost 4 bases, with 8 bases between them. The CDR3 contains 13 residues.

V is TRBV4-1 and J is TRBJ1-1; D gene ambiguous. Trimming removed 6 bases from V and 6 bases from J, with 17 bases in between. The CDR3 extends over 14 amino acids. Germline assignment: CDR1 MGHRA and CDR2 YSYEKL. CDR3 DNA: TGCGCCAGCAGGTGGGCGCAGGCGAGGGCTGAAGCTTTCTTT. This sequence encodes CASRWAQARAEAFF.

The rearrangement uses TRBV10-3 and TRBJ1-5; 7 bases agree with TRBD1. There are 15 residues in the CDR3. Trimming cost V 5 bases and J 3 bases; bases outside gene matches: 7. Germline V CDR1 and CDR2: ENHRY, SYGVKD. In DNA form, the CDR3 reads TGTGCCATCAGTCCTCAGGGGGGAGTCAATCAGCCCCAGCATTTT. Translated: CAISPQGGVNQPQHF.

The rearrangement uses TRBV1 and TRBJ2-7; TRBD2, as called in the table, went unchecked against the DNA. TRBV1 is a pseudogene. This CDR3 region has 16 residues. The CDR3 spells CTSSTLTSGVLHEQYV. The CDR3 region has the DNA TGCACCAGCAGCACTTTGACTAGCGGGGTTCTCCACGAGCAGTACGTC.

This rearrangement joins TRBV9 to TRBJ2-2; D not certain. Germline assignment: CDR1 SGDLS and CDR2 YYNGEE. The germline V and J ends were trimmed by 3 bases and 7 bases, with 4 bases remaining between them. This CDR3 has 11 residues. The CDR3 here is CASSAGGELFF. The CDR3 region has the DNA TGTGCCAGCAGCGCCGGCGGGGAGCTGTTTTTT.

The chain couples TRBV7-9 to TRBJ2-7; the match to TRBD2 covers 7 bases. The CDR3 has 15 residues. Germline V lookup: CDR1 SEHNR, CDR2 FQNEAQ (reference sequence). V was clipped by 0 bases and J by 6 bases; unmatched bases: 8. The DNA of the CDR3 is TGTGCCAGCAGCTTAGCGCTGGGGGGGAGCGGCGAGCAGTACTTC. Encoded protein: CASSLALGGSGEQYF.

This chain uses TRBV5-1 with TRBJ1-2; D is unresolved. Trimming stripped 4 bases from V and 5 bases from J, with 12 bases between. CDR1 is SGHRS, CDR2 YFSETQ, per germline. The CDR3 contains 13 residues. The CDR3 reads CASSTGRWYGYTF. The CDR3 DNA is TGCGCCAGCAGCACTGGGAGATGGTATGGCTACACCTTC.

The chain combines TRBV24-1 with TRBJ2-7, with D perhaps matching TRBD1 (5 bases). Looked up from germline, CDR1 is KGHDR and CDR2 is SFDVKD. Trimming stripped 1 base from V and 4 bases from J, with 13 bases between. The CDR3 length is 15 residues. The CDR3 region has the DNA TGTGCCACCAGTGATTTTAATGGGGCAAGGTACGAGCAGTACTTC. Its protein product is CATSDFNGARYEQYF.

V usage is TRBV29-1 and J usage is TRBJ2-3, with 7 bases identical to TRBD1. The CDR3 contains 17 residues. With 4 bases clipped from V and 1 base from J, the junction kept 14 bases outside the gene matches. Germline assignment: CDR1 SQVTM and CDR2 ANQGSEA. The CDR3 is CSVVVYRLTGGTDTQYF. Written as DNA, the CDR3 is TGCAGCGTTGTTGTTTATCGGTTAACAGGGGGCACAGATACGCAGTATTTT.

The rearrangement links TRBV10-3 to TRBJ1-5; D gene uncertain. CDR1 is ENHRY, CDR2 SYGVKD, per germline. The CDR3 is 15 amino acids. The V end was cut by 5 bases, the J end by 3 bases, with 14 bases between. In DNA form, the CDR3 reads TGTGCCATCAGTCAATCCGGGATCGACAATCAGCCCCAGCATTTT. Its translation: CAISQSGIDNQPQHF.

The chain links TRBV4-2 to TRBJ2-7; the D is unclear. Trimming left V 3 bases short and J 0 bases short, with 12 bases between. Per the germline V gene, CDR1 is LGHNA and CDR2 is YNFKEQ. The CDR3 extends over 15 amino acids. The CDR3 loop is CASSHAWRSSYEQYF. In DNA, the CDR3 is TGTGCCAGCAGCCATGCGTGGCGGAGCTCCTACGAGCAGTACTTC.

This rearrangement joins TRBV5-6 to TRBJ1-1, with TRBD1 as a possible D gene (5 bases). The CDR3 runs 11 residues. Germline V gives CDR1 SGHDT, CDR2 YYEEEE. The V gene lost 2 bases and the J gene lost 11 bases, with 10 bases spanning the gap. CDR3 sequence reads: CASSFGGQAFF. CDR3 coding DNA: TGTGCCAGCAGCTTCGGGGGTCAGGCTTTCTTT.

The CDR3 bases are TGTGCCAGTATGACAGCCTATAGCAATCAGCCCCAGCATTTT. Translating gives CASMTAYSNQPQHF. J is TRBJ1-5 and V is TRBV19; tentative D call: TRBD1 (5 bases). V lost 7 bases and J 0 bases, leaving 10 bases between the germline ends. The CDR3 totals 14 residues. Germline V gene data show CDR1 as LNHDA and CDR2 as SQIVND (reference sequence).